This is a list of T cell receptor beta chains from one sample in a study of cytomegalovirus exposure and HLA in healthy donors. Clones were sequenced by immunoSEQ multiplex PCR, and TCRdb holds only the in-frame ones, with some missing. The data show 100,000 to 150,000 clones, with approximately 78% seen just once and approximately 10% held by the top ten. Specimen: PBMCs. Every receptor here comes from a man aged 25 to 40 in good health and CMV-seropositive. Both conserved end residues are part of each CDR3.

CDR3aa: CASSSTTGSEGGGEQFF; v_gene: TRBV7-9; j_gene: TRBJ2-1
CDR3aa: CAWSVRGNQPQHF; v_gene: TRBV30; j_gene: TRBJ1-5
CDR3aa: CASSLGGSVGYEQYF; v_gene: TRBV11-2; j_gene: TRBJ2-7
CDR3aa: CAWREPGQNQPQHF; v_gene: TRBV30; j_gene: TRBJ1-5
CDR3aa: CSASSYNEQFF; v_gene: TRBV20-1; j_gene: TRBJ2-1
CDR3aa: CASSFAGTITDTQYF; v_gene: TRBV5-1; j_gene: TRBJ2-3
CDR3aa: CASSPSQRTVKQETQYF; v_gene: TRBV18; j_gene: TRBJ2-5
CDR3aa: CASSVASGGHNEQFF; v_gene: TRBV13; j_gene: TRBJ2-1
CDR3aa: CASSHSRTSDPKRGQETQYF; v_gene: TRBV21-1; j_gene: TRBJ2-5
CDR3aa: CASSLGLAKGDEQFF; v_gene: TRBV5-1; j_gene: TRBJ2-1
CDR3aa: CASSELGELFF; v_gene: TRBV7-8; j_gene: TRBJ2-2
CDR3aa: CASSRQGSGETQYF; v_gene: TRBV6-1; j_gene: TRBJ2-5
CDR3aa: CASSIETGSGLFF; v_gene: TRBV19; j_gene: TRBJ2-2
CDR3aa: CATSLAGDADTQYF; v_gene: TRBV5-1; j_gene: TRBJ2-3
CDR3aa: CASSLFRGLTDTQYF; v_gene: TRBV27; j_gene: TRBJ2-3
CDR3aa: CASSYRLAGELFF; v_gene: TRBV6-5; j_gene: TRBJ2-2
CDR3aa: CASSPLPGGSSYEQYF; v_gene: TRBV7-2; j_gene: TRBJ2-7
CDR3aa: CASRAQAGPTDTQYF; v_gene: TRBV5-1; j_gene: TRBJ2-3
CDR3aa: CASSTKLAGSSYNEQFF; v_gene: TRBV19; j_gene: TRBJ2-1
CDR3aa: CASSQEVRGLAHNEQFF; v_gene: TRBV4-3; j_gene: TRBJ2-1
CDR3aa: CASSQIPRAGGPGANVLTF; v_gene: TRBV14; j_gene: TRBJ2-6
CDR3aa: CASSPSGPSEYQETQYF; v_gene: TRBV18; j_gene: TRBJ2-5
CDR3aa: CASSEGQVNTEAFF; v_gene: TRBV28; j_gene: TRBJ1-1
CDR3aa: CASSFSGVTDTQYF; v_gene: TRBV5-1; j_gene: TRBJ2-3
CDR3aa: CASRYGQGSTNEKLFF; v_gene: TRBV13; j_gene: TRBJ1-4
CDR3aa: CASSRGRPSGEYF; v_gene: TRBV2; j_gene: TRBJ2-7
CDR3aa: CASSFTSGRAVDTQYF; v_gene: TRBV27; j_gene: TRBJ2-3
CDR3aa: CASSESQEVNEQFF; v_gene: TRBV6-1; j_gene: TRBJ2-1
CDR3aa: CASGLNTGETQYF; v_gene: TRBV12-5; j_gene: TRBJ2-5
CDR3aa: CASSQEPVTVLPDTQYF; v_gene: TRBV14; j_gene: TRBJ2-3
CDR3aa: CSVSVAANNEQFF; v_gene: TRBV29-1; j_gene: TRBJ2-1
CDR3aa: CASSLLVLAEQYF; v_gene: TRBV28; j_gene: TRBJ2-7
CDR3aa: CASRKDRARGEKLFF; v_gene: TRBV7-9; j_gene: TRBJ1-4
CDR3aa: CASRPWTTTYEQYF; v_gene: TRBV27; j_gene: TRBJ2-7
CDR3aa: CASSFRASTGELFF; v_gene: TRBV5-8; j_gene: TRBJ2-2
CDR3aa: CASSLARGVAGGRNEQFF; v_gene: TRBV7-2; j_gene: TRBJ2-1
CDR3aa: CASSPRQGPSTEAFF; v_gene: TRBV7-8; j_gene: TRBJ1-1
CDR3aa: CASSLAGPNEQFF; v_gene: TRBV6-5; j_gene: TRBJ2-1
CDR3aa: CASSQEGASSTDTQYF; v_gene: TRBV4-3; j_gene: TRBJ2-3
CDR3aa: CASSLSGGGVTEAFF; v_gene: TRBV7-2; j_gene: TRBJ1-1
CDR3aa: CASSLEAAGARNIQYF; v_gene: TRBV7-6; j_gene: TRBJ2-4
CDR3aa: CASSFGTRSYNEQFF; v_gene: TRBV11-3; j_gene: TRBJ2-1
CDR3aa: CASSWGGQGGGYTF; v_gene: TRBV7-2; j_gene: TRBJ1-2
CDR3aa: CATSVGKGQEDTF; v_gene: TRBV28; j_gene: TRBJ1-2
CDR3aa: CASSPPPRTSGPNEQFF; v_gene: TRBV5-1; j_gene: TRBJ2-1
CDR3aa: CASSILAGSTDTQYF; v_gene: TRBV7-8; j_gene: TRBJ2-3
CDR3aa: CASWRAGYTGELFF; v_gene: TRBV5-1; j_gene: TRBJ2-2
CDR3aa: CASSVEDGAGAYEQYF; v_gene: TRBV9; j_gene: TRBJ2-7
CDR3aa: CASNDRGLNTEAFF; v_gene: TRBV2; j_gene: TRBJ1-1
CDR3aa: CASSLASDRGANTGELFF; v_gene: TRBV7-2; j_gene: TRBJ2-2
CDR3aa: CASSGRGYEQYF; v_gene: TRBV9; j_gene: TRBJ2-7
CDR3aa: CASSGTSGRVETQYF; v_gene: TRBV6-5; j_gene: TRBJ2-5
CDR3aa: CASSLRGTTLSEQYF; v_gene: TRBV5-1; j_gene: TRBJ2-7
CDR3aa: CASSSKRDSVNTEAFF; v_gene: TRBV13; j_gene: TRBJ1-1